This TCR beta chain was sequenced in a study of T cell responses to AZD1222 COVID-19 vaccine. Study-wide results and caveats: Nearly half of spike-specific TCRs reportedly target unmutated variant regions. It was only after the peak T cell response that any repertoires were sampled. Vaccination with two AZD1222 doses was followed by a rise in Spike-specific TCR breadth and depth.

Second-dose timings of about 4 or about 12 weeks were pooled. TCRdb's copy holds only in-frame clones and misses some; the assay was immunoSEQ multiplex PCR. The sample consists of 150,000 to 200,000 clones, just over 85% of them appearing once. CDR3 length: 16 amino acids. CDR1 and CDR2 (germline): LGHDT, YNNKEL (reference sequence). Trimming took off 7 bases at V and 2 bases at J, with 18 bases between the two ends. Remarks on this clone: Antigen unknown.

The TCR originated in an adult who received the AZD1222 COVID-19 vaccine. The gene calls are TRBV3-1 (or the pseudogene TRBV3-2) and TRBJ1-3, with D uncertain. The sample here was peripheral blood, taken 28 days after the second AZD1222 dose. The CDR3 coding sequence is TGTGCCAGCACCACAACCCCGGATATAACTGGAAACACCATATATTTT. The encoded protein is CASTTTPDITGNTIYF.